Each of the 17 T cell receptor beta chains below was sequenced from the same sample in a study of CD8 T cells in Susac syndrome. Random hexamers primed reverse transcription of 0.5 to 1 ug RNA. TCRdb redid the calling of the immunoSEQ multiplex PCR reads with MiXCR, one entry per CDR3 protein. Among just over 300,000 distinct CDR3 sequences listed, under 95% were seen once. The sequenced sample was CD4+ T cells from PBMCs. Source of these receptors: a human donor with multiple sclerosis.

The V gene is TRBV27, the J gene TRBJ1-3, with 9 nucleotides matching TRBD1. V lost 2 bases and J lost 5; bases outside the gene matches: 7. CDR3 length: 16 amino acids. CDR1 and CDR2 (germline): MNHEY, SMNVEV (reference sequence). CDR3 bases: TGTGCCAGCAGTTTACTTGGGACAGGGAACAGAAACACCATATATTTT. Its protein is CASSLLGTGNRNTIYF.

The chain joins TRBV6-5 to TRBJ2-3, with TRBD2 identical over 11 bases. Germline CDR1 and CDR2: MNHEY and SVGAGI. The CDR3 contains 17 residues. J was trimmed by 4 bases and V by 4 bases; bases with no gene match: 10. The chain's CDR3 is CASSSLGSGRVADTQYF. CDR3 bases: TGTGCCAGCAGTTCCCTGGGTAGCGGGAGGGTTGCAGATACGCAGTATTTT.

The rearrangement uses TRBV11-2 and TRBJ1-1; D remains ambiguous. CDR3 length: 13 residues. Between the trimmed V and J ends, which lost 2 bases and 1 base, there was a span of 5 bases. Germline loops: CDR1 SGHAT, CDR2 FQNNGV. The CDR3 here is CASSLFSNTEAFF. CDR3 nucleotide sequence: TGTGCCAGCAGCTTATTCTCGAACACTGAAGCTTTCTTT. Full variable domain (remainder filled in from reference TRBV11-2 and TRBJ1-1): EAGVAQSPRYKIIEKRQSVAFWCNPISGHATLYWYQQILGQGPKLLIQFQNNGVVDDSQLPKDRFSAERLKGVDSTLKIQPAKLEDSAVYLCASSLFSNTEAFFGQGTRLTVV.

The chain recombines TRBV3-1 with TRBJ2-5; D possibly corresponds to TRBD1 (6 bases). Germline loops: CDR1 LGHDT, CDR2 YNNKEL (reference sequence). This CDR3 region has 16 residues. The V gene lost 5 bases and the J gene lost 6 bases, with 22 bases spanning the gap. The CDR3 sequence: CASSTHRAGTLKTQYF. CDR3 nucleotides: TGTGCCAGCAGCACCCACAGGGCGGGCACTTTGAAGACCCAGTACTTC.

The chain employs TRBV7-9 and TRBJ1-1; no reliable D call. Germline V gene data show CDR1 as SEHNR and CDR2 as FQNEAQ (reference sequence). The CDR3 consists of 9 residues. V shed 11 bases and J shed 7 bases, with 8 bases lying between them. As DNA, the CDR3 is TGTGCCGCAGGAGGTGAAGCTTTCTTT. Translated: CAAGGEAFF.

The chain carries TRBV2 and TRBJ2-7; D unclear. CDR1 is SNHLY and CDR2 is FYNNEI in the germline V gene. The CDR3 covers 14 residues. V lost 6 bases and J lost 7, with 19 bases in between. The CDR3 sequence is CASRQFDGASEQYF. The CDR3 DNA is TGTGCCAGCAGACAATTCGACGGTGCGAGTGAGCAGTACTTC.

The rearrangement links TRBV11-2 to TRBJ2-2; no clear D gene. The CDR3 spans 14 residues. V was cut by 4 bases and J by 6 bases, with 12 bases left in between. Germline CDR1 is SGHAT and CDR2 is FQNNGV. This CDR3 is CASSSLRVPGELFF. CDR3 in DNA: TGTGCCAGCAGCTCCCTACGGGTCCCCGGGGAGCTGTTTTTT.

The V and J genes are TRBV12-3 or TRBV12-4 and TRBJ2-5, with no clear D. The CDR3 contains 12 residues. V was shortened by 3 bases and J by 4 bases, with 6 bases between the two germline ends. The CDR3 DNA follows: TGTGCCAGCAGTTTCGAGCGAGAGACCCAGTACTTC. Protein product: CASSFERETQYF.

The chain recombines TRBV14 with TRBJ1-1; D is undetermined. From germline, CDR1 is SGHDN and CDR2 FVKESK. The CDR3 runs to 13 residues. Trimming pared 4 bases from V and 0 bases from J, leaving 6 bases between. CDR3 amino acids: CASSPQMNTEAFF. Written as DNA, the CDR3 is TGTGCCAGCAGCCCACAGATGAACACTGAAGCTTTCTTT.

The chain recombines TRBV3-1 with TRBJ2-1, with 7 bases matching TRBD2. This CDR3 region has 15 residues. Trimming at V came to 7 bases and at J to 6 bases, leaving 12 bases not matched to a gene. Germline V CDR1 and CDR2: LGHDT, YNNKEL (reference sequence). CDR3: CASKKVGGRPNEQFF. The CDR3 DNA reads as TGTGCCAGCAAAAAAGTCGGCGGGAGACCCAATGAGCAGTTCTTC.

The rearrangement joins TRBV20-1 to TRBJ1-4; D remains ambiguous. V was pared by 3 bases and J by 5 bases, with 7 bases between. This CDR3 region has 12 residues. CDR1 and CDR2 (germline): DFQATT, SNEGSKA (reference sequence). Written as DNA, the CDR3 is TGCAGTGCTAGCCGAAGGAATGAAAAACTGTTTTTT. This encodes CSASRRNEKLFF.

The chain combines TRBV7-3 with TRBJ2-2; D unresolved. V gave up 2 bases and J gave up 7 bases, with 17 bases separating them. The CDR3 has 16 residues. In germline, CDR1 is SGHTA, CDR2 FQGTGA. CDR3 sequence (DNA): TGTGCCAGCAGCTTAGGGGTTTTGGCTTCTAGCGGGGAGCTGTTTTTT. This gives the protein CASSLGVLASSGELFF.

V and J are TRBV4-3 and TRBJ2-7, with D perhaps TRBD1 (5 bases). The CDR3 consists of 15 residues. The germline gives CDR1 LGHNA, CDR2 YSLEER. The V end was cut by 0 bases, the J end by 1 base, with 10 bases between. The CDR3 nucleotides read TGCGCCAGCAGCCAAGAAGGACACCCATCCTACGAGCAGTACTTC. This translates into CASSQEGHPSYEQYF.

This clonotype was seen once. This chain connects TRBV18 to TRBJ2-1; 8 bases map to TRBD2. Trimming at V came to 8 bases and at J to 10 bases, leaving 7 bases not matched to a gene. From germline, CDR1 is KGHSH and CDR2 LQKENI. This CDR3 has 12 residues. The CDR3 sequence: CASEPGGEEQFF. CDR3 coding DNA: TGTGCCAGCGAACCGGGAGGGGAGGAGCAGTTCTTC.

This rearrangement joins TRBV20-1 to TRBJ2-2; unclear D gene. V shed 3 bases and J shed 3 bases, with 17 bases lying between them. The CDR3 length is 16 residues. Germline V lookup: CDR1 DFQATT, CDR2 SNEGSKA (reference sequence). The chain's CDR3 is CSASSSSIGDTGELFF. The CDR3 bases are TGCAGTGCTAGTAGCTCATCCATAGGTGACACCGGGGAGCTGTTTTTT.

This chain joins TRBV5-1 and TRBJ1-1; the D gene is possibly TRBD1 (5 bases). The CDR3 is made up of 13 amino acids. Trimming stripped 3 bases from V and 6 bases from J, with 12 bases between. CDR1 and CDR2 (germline): SGHRS, YFSETQ. DNA for the CDR3: TGCGCCAGCAGCTCGACAGTTGATGCTGAAGCTTTCTTT. This sequence encodes CASSSTVDAEAFF.

The V gene is TRBV20-1, the J gene TRBJ2-5; 7 nucleotides agree with TRBD2. Germline trimming cut 5 bases from V and 6 bases from J; bases unmatched to any gene: 9. The CDR3 is made up of 13 amino acids. The germline V gene encodes CDR1 DFQATT and CDR2 SNEGSKA (reference sequence). CDR3 bases: TGCAGTGCTCTTAGGACTAGTGATCAGACCCAGTACTTC. Translated, it gives CSALRTSDQTQYF.